This T cell receptor (beta chain) derives from a study of graft-versus-host responses after intestinal transplantation. Study at large: Every recipient had anti-thymocyte globulin induction and 2 to 4 years of tacrolimus plus steroids.

Produced via immunoSEQ multiplex PCR; TCRdb's table is partial and in-frame only. The sample includes about 94,000 clones, around 90% of them seen just once. Study-level results: Early post-transplant HvG declines showed an association with peak circulating GvH clone levels. There were GvH clones found in recipient marrow, and some of them appeared first in ileum or blood. Some patients had graft-donor T cell macrochimerism, and their allografts showed high graft-versus-host to host-versus-graft clonal ratios.

Points on this clone: Antigen unknown.

The sequence was collected from a human donor who received an intestinal transplant. The specimen was unstimulated CD8+ T cells sorted from spleen or lymph node cells, collected before intestinal transplant.

CDR3 nucleotide sequence: TGTGCCAGCAGCAAACACCCCCTTGGACTTAAACCGTACGAGCAGTACTTC. It encodes CASSKHPLGLKPYEQYF. V gene TRBV7-9 combines with J gene TRBJ2-7, with a weak D call TRBD2 (5 bases). V shed 5 bases and J shed 4 bases, with 24 bases lying between them. In germline, CDR1 is SEHNR, CDR2 FQNEAQ (reference sequence). The CDR3 runs to 17 residues. Full variable domain (rest looked up from reference TRBV7-9 and TRBJ2-7): DTGVSQNPRHKITKRGQNVTFRCDPISEHNRLYWYRQTLGQGPEFLTYFQNEAQLEKSRLLSDRFSAERPKGSFSTLEIQRTEQGDSAMYLCASSKHPLGLKPYEQYFGPGTRLTVT.